The 14 T cell receptor beta chains listed next were all sequenced from one sample in a study of PD-1 blockade in classical Hodgkin lymphoma. Sequenced by immunoSEQ multiplex PCR; TCRdb stores in-frame clones only, minus some. The sample lists about 10,000 clones, more than 85% seen once, with less than 15% in the top ten. Each patient experienced a relapse that followed autologous stem cell transplantation, and brentuximab vedotin exposure varied. Sequences were derived from peripheral blood mononuclear cells (PBMCs), sampled at baseline. Receptor source: a human donor with classical Hodgkin lymphoma.

The V and J genes are TRBV18 and TRBJ2-1; no definite D call. CDR3 length: 16 amino acids. Germline CDR1 KGHSH, CDR2 LQKENI. Trimming removed 3 bases from V and 6 bases from J, with 18 bases in between. The CDR3 bases are TGTGCCAGCTCACCCGTTTCCTCTTCGTTAGGCAATGAGCAGTTCTTC. Its protein is CASSPVSSSLGNEQFF.

This chain joins TRBV28 and TRBJ2-7; 9 nucleotides align to TRBD1. The CDR3 is 13 amino acids. CDR1 and CDR2 from the germline V gene are MDHEN and SYDVKM. V trimming: 6 bases; J trimming: 2 bases; junction bases outside the gene matches: 2. The CDR3 region has the DNA TGTGCCAGCAGATGGACAGGGGCCTACGAGCAGTACTTC. Translation: CASRWTGAYEQYF.

The CDR3 region is CASSRTGEGYEQYF. The DNA for the CDR3 is TGTGCCAGTAGTAGGACAGGGGAAGGCTACGAGCAGTACTTC. The chain links TRBV19 to TRBJ2-7; 9 bases fit TRBD1. The CDR3 spans 14 residues. The ends lost 4 bases at V and 3 bases at J; junction bases unmatched: 4. Germline V lookup: CDR1 LNHDA, CDR2 SQIVND (reference sequence).

The V call is TRBV28, the J call TRBJ2-1, with D possibly being TRBD2 (6 bases). CDR1 and CDR2 from the germline V gene are MDHEN and SYDVKM. Between the trimmed V and J ends, which lost 2 bases and 3 bases, there was a span of 11 bases. This CDR3 has 15 amino acids. DNA of the CDR3: TGTGCCAGCAGTTTAGGTAGCGGAGACTACAATGAGCAGTTCTTC. It codes for CASSLGSGDYNEQFF.

The rearrangement uses TRBV5-4 and TRBJ2-7; TRBD1 matches 9 bases. V lost 3 bases and J lost 0; bases outside the gene matches: 7. Germline lookup yields CDR1 SGHNT and CDR2 YYREEE (reference sequence). The CDR3 is 16 amino acids. CDR3: CASSSKTGGPSYEQYF. In nucleotides, the CDR3 is TGTGCCAGCAGCTCTAAAACAGGGGGCCCCTCCTACGAGCAGTACTTC.

CDR3 residues: CASSHRGNTEAFF. The CDR3 DNA is TGTGCCAGTAGTCACAGGGGAAACACTGAAGCTTTCTTT. The chain joins TRBV19 to TRBJ1-1, with 7 bases lining up with TRBD1. Losses at the gene ends were 5 bases for V and 2 bases for J; bases not matched to a gene: 2. The CDR3 has 13 amino acids. The germline CDR1 and CDR2 sequences are LNHDA and SQIVND (reference sequence).

The chain carries TRBV5-1 and TRBJ2-6; D might be TRBD2 (6 bases). Per germline, CDR1 SGHRS and CDR2 YFSETQ. V lost 2 bases and J lost 3, with 12 bases in between. This CDR3 is built from 16 residues. The CDR3 loop reads CASSLGGLSGANVLTF. Written as DNA, the CDR3 is TGCGCCAGCAGCTTAGGAGGGCTAAGTGGGGCCAACGTCCTGACTTTC.

This chain links TRBV7-3 with TRBJ2-1, with 7 positions matching TRBD2. The germline CDR1 and CDR2 sequences are SGHTA and FQGTGA. This CDR3 comprises 13 residues. Germline trimming cut 5 bases from V and 7 bases from J; bases unmatched to any gene: 5. CDR3 nucleotide sequence: TGTGCCAGCAGCCCCTCGGGGGGTAATGAGCAGTTCTTC. It yields the protein CASSPSGGNEQFF.

This clone appeared once. The rearrangement joins TRBV11-2 to TRBJ2-1; 9 bases fit TRBD2. This CDR3 contains 16 residues. In germline, CDR1 is SGHAT, CDR2 FQNNGV. The ends lost 4 bases at V and 4 bases at J; junction bases unmatched: 8. The CDR3 DNA reads TGTGCCAGCAGCTCCTATAGCGGGAGTGGTTACAATGAGCAGTTCTTC. This encodes CASSSYSGSGYNEQFF.

Regarding this clone: Mismatch with germline at one junction end may stem from a read error. The rearrangement joins TRBV2 to TRBJ1-3, with D possibly TRBD1 on 5 matching bases. This CDR3 comprises 16 residues. Germline-derived CDR1 and CDR2 are SNHLY and FYNNEI. This chain's CDR3 is CASEGTVRALETPYDF. DNA of the CDR3: TGTGCCAGCGAGGGGACGGTGAGAGCTCTGGAAACACCATATGATTTT.

The rearrangement links TRBV11-3 to TRBJ2-5; tentative D call: TRBD1 (6 bases). This CDR3 has 14 residues. Germline assignment: CDR1 SGHNT and CDR2 YENEEA. Between the trimmed V and J ends, which lost 2 bases and 2 bases, there was a span of 9 bases. The CDR3 DNA follows: TGTGCCAGCAGCTTAAGGGGGTTTCAAGAGACCCAGTACTTC. Amino acid sequence: CASSLRGFQETQYF. Together with reference TRBV11-3 and TRBJ2-5, the CDR3 gives the full variable domain: EAGVVQSPRYKIIEKKQPVAFWCNPISGHNTLYWYLQNLGQGPELLIRYENEEAVDDSQLPKDRFSAERLKGVDSTLKIQPAELGDSAVYLCASSLRGFQETQYFGPGTRLLVL.

This chain uses TRBV18 with TRBJ2-1, with a tentative D call TRBD2 (6 bases). The ends were cut back, 4 bases at V and 1 base at J, with 17 bases in the middle. The CDR3 length is 17 residues. Germline V lookup: CDR1 KGHSH, CDR2 LQKENI. CDR3: CASSLISLATSYNEQFF. CDR3 sequence (DNA): TGTGCCAGCTCACTGATAAGCCTAGCGACTTCCTACAATGAGCAGTTCTTC.

This clone was detected only once. The V and J genes are TRBV6-5 and TRBJ1-1; TRBD1 aligns across 7 bases. The V segment lost 7 bases and the J segment 2 bases; nucleotides outside the gene matches: 10. Germline CDR1 and CDR2: MNHEY and SVGAGI. The length of the CDR3 is 15 residues. CDR3: CASTSGGAGNTEAFF. The CDR3 DNA reads as TGTGCCAGCACATCAGGGGGGGCCGGTAACACTGAAGCTTTCTTT.

The CDR3 region is CASRPKYTDTQYF. In DNA form, the CDR3 reads TGTGCCAGCAGGCCGAAATACACAGATACGCAGTATTTT. The rearrangement joins TRBV7-9 to TRBJ2-3; the D is unclear. The CDR3 extends over 13 amino acids. From germline, CDR1 is SEHNR and CDR2 FQNEAQ (reference sequence). V lost 6 bases, J lost 2 bases, and 9 bases lay in between. The full variable domain, in which reference TRBV7-9 and TRBJ2-3 provide the parts outside the CDR3, is DTGVSQNPRHKITKRGQNVTFRCDPISEHNRLYWYRQTLGQGPEFLTYFQNEAQLEKSRLLSDRFSAERPKGSFSTLEIQRTEQGDSAMYLCASRPKYTDTQYFGPGTRLTVL.